This T cell receptor beta chain stems from a study of T cell changes during pregnancy in multiple sclerosis. The protocol was immunoSEQ multiplex PCR, while the TCRdb copy is restricted to in-frame clones and leaves out a portion. The sample contains around 68,000 clones, 90% to 95% of which appear only once. V lost 5 bases, J lost 7 bases, and 12 bases lay in between. CDR3 length equals 13 residues. The germline V gene has CDR1 WNHNN and CDR2 SYGVQD (reference sequence). The sample was peripheral blood, taken in the third trimester of pregnancy. The chain employs TRBV10-1 and TRBJ1-5; possibly TRBD1 for D (6 bases). This TCR was sampled from a female donor in good health, enrolled as a control in a pregnancy study. The CDR3 DNA is TGCGCCAGCAGTACAGGGACGGAGCAGCCCCAGCATTTT. The encoded protein is CASSTGTEQPQHF.